This T cell receptor beta chain was sequenced in a study of T cell repertoires in cytomegalovirus infection. Whole-study context: Both CMV infection and a matching HLA type were indicated by public TCR beta signatures.

A single record per CDR3 protein comes from TCRdb applying MiXCR to the reads. The sample holds roughly 720,000 distinct CDR3 sequences, approximately 40% seen once. Looked up from germline, CDR1 is MDHEN and CDR2 is SYDVKM. This CDR3 region has 15 residues. J gave up 0 bases and V 6 bases, and 6 bases lay outside the gene matches. The sample consisted of PBMCs. The TCR originated in a human donor in good health (CMV status not recorded). Some clones in this sample may be carry-over from other donors' samples. The gene calls are TRBV28 and TRBJ1-1; 8 bases fit TRBD1. The CDR3 spells CASSGTGVMNTEAFF. The CDR3 DNA reads as TGTGCCAGCAGCGGGACAGGCGTAATGAACACTGAAGCTTTCTTT.